This T cell receptor (beta chain) was sequenced during a study of blood T cells in healthy people across ages. For the second PCR, which ran for roughly 6 to 12 cycles, a sample-barcoded 5' primer and a J-beta primer mix were used. TCRdb processed the 5' RACE reads anew with MiXCR; each CDR3 protein has one entry. The sample lists fewer than 800,000 distinct CDR3 sequences, roughly 25% occurring once. The sample was also linked to a second study, of T cells of mothers and their children. That paper states: Study donors consisted of a few healthy Caucasian mothers and their six children. The overlap seen between related mothers and children slightly exceeded that of unrelated pairs, though not significantly.

This TCR came from a boy younger than 18 in good health. The sample comprised blood.

The CDR3 DNA reads as TGCAGTGCTAGGGACCTCGCGGGTACAGCTGCCGAGCAGTACTTC. Translation gives CSARDLAGTAAEQYF. The V call is TRBV20-1, the J call TRBJ2-7; the D gene is possibly TRBD2 (5 bases). The CDR3 has 15 residues. V was shortened by 3 bases and J by 6 bases, with 21 bases between the two germline ends. Germline lookup yields CDR1 DFQATT and CDR2 SNEGSKA (reference sequence).